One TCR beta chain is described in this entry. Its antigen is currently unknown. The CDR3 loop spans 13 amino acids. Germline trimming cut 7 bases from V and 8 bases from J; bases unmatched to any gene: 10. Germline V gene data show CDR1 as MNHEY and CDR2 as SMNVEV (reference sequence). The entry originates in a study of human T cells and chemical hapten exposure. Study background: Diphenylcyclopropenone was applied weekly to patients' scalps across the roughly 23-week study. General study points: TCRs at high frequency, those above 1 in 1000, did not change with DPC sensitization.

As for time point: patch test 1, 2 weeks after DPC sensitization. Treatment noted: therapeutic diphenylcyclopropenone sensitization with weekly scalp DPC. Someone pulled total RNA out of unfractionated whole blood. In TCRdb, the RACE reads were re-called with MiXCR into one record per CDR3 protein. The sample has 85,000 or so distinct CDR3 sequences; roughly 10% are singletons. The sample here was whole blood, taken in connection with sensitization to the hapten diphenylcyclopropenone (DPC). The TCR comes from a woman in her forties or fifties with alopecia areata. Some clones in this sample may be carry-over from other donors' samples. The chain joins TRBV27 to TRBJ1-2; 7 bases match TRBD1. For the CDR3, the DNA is TGTGCCAGCAAGGGAGGGGGCGCAGGGGGCTACACCTTC. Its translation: CASKGGGAGGYTF.